This T cell receptor beta chain is drawn from a study of shared clonotypes between healthy human individuals (dated by TCRdb to about 2020). In terms of the full investigation: Three men and a couple of women, aged 18 to 49 years, made up the cohort. Blood TCR repertoires of 5 or 6 healthy adults were deeply sequenced to estimate repertoire size and the extent of clonotype sharing between individuals. To increase sequencing depth and limit assay-specific biases, different laboratories used diverse techniques to prepare libraries and sequence TCR repertoires. For each donor, CD4 naive and CD4 memory were each given three plates, CD8 naive was given two plates, and CD8 memory was given one plate. Each donor's leukapheresis produced roughly between roughly 0.85 and 10 billion PBMCs.

Healthy HIV-negative adults with no recently reported acute infections or vaccinations were included as donors. Every donor was a Caucasian adult residing in Nashville, Tennessee, USA. CD4+ T cells were enriched by magnetic negative selection; naive cells were then positively selected on CD45RA, and the negative fraction formed the memory subset. Blood was collected by leukapheresis, and PBMCs were isolated by Ficoll-Histopaque density gradient centrifugation and then cryopreserved in liquid nitrogen vapor phase. Purity and quantity of every magnetically sorted T cell population were checked by analytical flow cytometry. From each sorted fraction, genomic DNA was isolated and quantified by UV absorbance on a Nanodrop 2000c. TCR CDR3 regions were amplified from genomic DNA by multiplex PCR using the deep immunoSEQ assay. Extracted genomic DNA from each cell subset was spread evenly across all wells of several immunoSEQ 96-well plates, with each plate serving as a replicate. For sorted subsets, each replicate PCR was loaded with about 200 ng genomic DNA, equivalent to 30,000 or so T cell genomes. Purified libraries were measured with a Qubit 3.0 fluorometer, size-checked on a Bioanalyzer 2100, and measured again with the KAPA Library Quantification kit. Every immunoSEQ 96-well plate was sequenced on a separate single-read 150-cycle Illumina NextSeq 550 flow cell. Concerning the study's data processing: Because the immunoSEQ output included only junctional sequences and no quality scores, the filtering could not be the same as the filtering used for full-length reads. Sequences were annotated with PyIR, a Python wrapper for IgBLAST v1.9, using IMGT germline references to assign V/J genes and CDR3. Reads with weak V/J assignments (E-value above 1e-6), missing CDR3, stop codons, out-of-frame junctions, or ambiguous translated residues were removed. A V3J clonotype was defined by an identical inferred V gene, J gene, and CDR3 amino acid sequence. Percentage overlap between repertoires was computed as shared unique clonotypes divided by the size of the smaller repertoire. Richness of each repertoire was evaluated using RTK rarefaction, the Chao1 estimator, and Recon v2.1 estimates of unobserved clonotypes. For all TCRbeta clonotypes obtained by the gDNA method from a few donors, generation probabilities were computed with OLGA. TCRdb stores this immuneACCESS table with in-frame sequences only. Part of the clones is absent; in the studies checked, under half of the shortfall reflects unresolved V genes, and no reason is known for the rest. V and J calls and clone size are those listed in that table; D and trimming were worked out from the DNA. The sample records under 2.5 million clones, 92% of which are singletons. The ten largest clones add up to 0.37% of the sample.

General study outcomes and caveats: Pairwise subsampling indicated that sequencing depth was expected to affect the degree of clonotype sharing among donors. About 5% of naive CD4, 3.5% of naive CD8, approximately 2.2% of memory CD4, and about 0.4% of memory CD8 clonotypes were shared across several donors. The small number of donors limited the genetic and exposure-history diversity represented. Clonotypes shared by all four sorted-subset donors showed higher generation probabilities than non-shared clonotypes. Incomplete sequencing was indicated by rarefaction of sorted-subset datasets, despite the large sequencing depth. Sampling was restricted to blood, and TCR repertoires in tissue are likely to differ from TCR repertoires in blood. Estimated clonotype richness was generally larger for naive than for memory subsets.

This clone was detected once. Its antigen is currently not known. Per-nucleotide qualities are absent, and no much larger clonotype sits a single base away. The germline V gene (reference sequence) gives CDR1 as LNHDA and CDR2 as SQIVND. Its CDR3 holds 19 amino acids, cysteine through phenylalanine. Only the CDR3 portion is preserved as DNA: 57 bases, with reading frame beginning at the first base. Germline trimming amounts to 3 bases on V and 2 bases on J, with 15 as the count of junction bases outside the gene matches. Sequenced input: naive CD4+ T cells from PBMCs. The meaning of the sample's cell subset or site label: CD45RA+ positively selected. The receptor chain draws on TRBV19 and TRBJ2-1; TRBD2 matches 8 bases in the middle. The receptor was derived from a man younger than 35 in good health. Some clones in this sample may be carry-over from other donors' samples. The DNA sequence is given as TGTGCCAGTAGTATGGGTCTTGTGGGACTGACTAGCGCCTACAATGAGCAGTTCTTC. This encodes CASSMGLVGLTSAYNEQFF. Here the CDR3 is joined to the reference TRBV19 and TRBJ2-1 genes, and the full variable domain is: DGGITQSPKYLFRKEGQNVTLSCEQNLNHDAMYWYRQDPGQGLRLIYYSQIVNDFQKGDIAEGYSVSREKKESFPLTVTSAQKNPTAFYLCASSMGLVGLTSAYNEQFFGPGTRLTVL.